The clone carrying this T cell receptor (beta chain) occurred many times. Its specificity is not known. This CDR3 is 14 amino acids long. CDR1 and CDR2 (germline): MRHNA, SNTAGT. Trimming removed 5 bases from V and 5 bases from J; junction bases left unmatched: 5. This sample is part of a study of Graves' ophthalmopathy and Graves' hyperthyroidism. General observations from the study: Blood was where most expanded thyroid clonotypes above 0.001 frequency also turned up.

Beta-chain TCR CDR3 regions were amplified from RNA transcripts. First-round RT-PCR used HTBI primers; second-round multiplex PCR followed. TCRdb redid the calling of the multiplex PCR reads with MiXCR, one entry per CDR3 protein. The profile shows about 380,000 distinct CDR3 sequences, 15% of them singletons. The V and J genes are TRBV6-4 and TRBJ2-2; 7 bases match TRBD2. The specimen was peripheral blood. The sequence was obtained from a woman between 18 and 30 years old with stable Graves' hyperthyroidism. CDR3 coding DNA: TGTGCCAGCAGTCCTGAGGGAGGGACCGGGGAGCTGTTTTTT. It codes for CASSPEGGTGELFF.